This TCR beta chain emerged from a study of post-analysis software for immune sequencing data. The TCR beta cDNA libraries carried unique molecular identifiers. With roughly 1 to 11 million T cells as the source, a few hundred thousand cDNA molecules resulted. Each CDR3 protein is one row after TCRdb ran MiXCR on the PCR reads. Among about 770,000 distinct CDR3 sequences listed, about 43% were seen once. There are 15 residues in the CDR3. V trimming: 7 bases; J trimming: 0 bases; junction bases outside the gene matches: 5. The germline V gene encodes CDR1 SNHLY and CDR2 FYNNEI. This clonotype showed up just a few times. The antigen is unknown. Study-wide findings and caveats: In patients, five TRBV segments were more frequent than in controls, with TRBV5-6, TRBV5-1 and TRBV20-1 among them. Diversity measured as normalized Chao1 was significantly lower in multiple sclerosis patients than in controls.

The clonotype comes from a girl aged 10 to 17 with multiple sclerosis. The chain uses TRBV2 and TRBJ1-5; 8 bases are a match to TRBD1. The sample consisted of blood. CDR3 nucleotides: TGTGCCAGCACCGACAGGGGTAATAGCAATCAGCCCCAGCATTTT. Protein: CASTDRGNSNQPQHF.